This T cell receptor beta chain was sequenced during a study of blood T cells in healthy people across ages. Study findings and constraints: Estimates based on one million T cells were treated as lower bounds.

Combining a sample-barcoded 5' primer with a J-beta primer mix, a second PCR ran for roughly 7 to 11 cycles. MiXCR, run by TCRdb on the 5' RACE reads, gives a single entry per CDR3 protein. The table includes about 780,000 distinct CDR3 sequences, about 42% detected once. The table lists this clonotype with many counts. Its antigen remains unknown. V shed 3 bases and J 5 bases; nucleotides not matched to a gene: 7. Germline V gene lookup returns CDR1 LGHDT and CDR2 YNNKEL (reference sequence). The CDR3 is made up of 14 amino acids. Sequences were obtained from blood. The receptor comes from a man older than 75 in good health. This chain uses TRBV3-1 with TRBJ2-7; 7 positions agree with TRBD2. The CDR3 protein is CASSHQQAGNEQYF. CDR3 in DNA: TGTGCCAGCAGCCACCAGCAAGCGGGGAACGAGCAGTACTTC.